This record covers a single TCR beta chain. CDR1 MDHEN and CDR2 SYDVKM come from the germline V gene. The CDR3 is made up of 12 amino acids. With 60 Vbeta and 13 Jbeta primers, the PCR was carried out. Repertoires were generated with immunoSEQ multiplex PCR, while TCRdb's copy carries only in-frame clones and drops some. Recorded for this sample: approximately 150,000 clones. The sample is drawn from a study of cytomegalovirus exposure and HLA in healthy donors. The clonotype originates from a woman aged 40 to 49 in good health and CMV-seronegative. Sequencing was carried out using PBMCs. The genes are TRBV28 and TRBJ2-5; possibly TRBD1 for D (6 bases). TRBJ2-7 explains the end of the DNA better; the J call may be wrong. CDR3 amino acids: CASSVTGYEQYF. CDR3 nucleotides: TGTGCCAGCAGTGTCACAGGGTACGAGCAGTACTTC.